This T cell receptor beta chain emerged from a study of blood T cell repertoires in COVID-19 (dated by TCRdb to the early 2020s). A note on the overall study: Samples covering the acute and convalescent phases of COVID-19 were provided by collaborators in the United States, Italy and Spain. Samples came from the ongoing ImmuneRACE study (first 160 participants) plus 1,254 subjects from 6 global collaborators. The material from the prospective study consisted of cDNA or gDNA derived from T cells, B-cell-depleted T cells, or PBMCs. The dataset comprised deeply sampled blood TCRbeta repertoires from subjects exposed to, actively infected with, or recovered from COVID-19. A de-identified subject ID, COVID-19 status, age in years and sex were almost always included in the sample metadata. The repertoires were made available in a free public database intended to serve as a resource for research on the immune response to SARS-CoV-2. HLA class I and class II types, where available, came from metadata supplied by the sample provider rather than from assay-based typing.

Collaborating institutions collected whole blood in K2EDTA tubes following their own protocols. Collaborator samples were shipped for TCRbeta analysis as frozen whole blood, isolated PBMCs, or DNA extracted from either sample type. The investigation overall reported the following: Clinical and demographic metadata were provided uncurated, with the amount varying by source and participant.

TCRbeta CDR3 regions were amplified from genomic DNA using the immunoSEQ Assay, a bias-controlled multiplex PCR. Turning to the authors' computational methods: The number of nucleated cells in each sample was estimated by amplification of reference gene primers within the assay. To quantify the absolute abundance of each unique TCRbeta CDR3 rearrangement, sequence reads were collapsed and filtered. For each sample, productive Simpson clonality was calculated by taking the square root of Simpson's diversity index across productive rearrangements. This is the immuneACCESS table as TCRdb keeps it, with only in-frame sequences that have V and J called. A part of the clones is gone; compared with another copy, unresolved V genes explain less than half, and the rest is unexplained. V and J calls and clone size are copied from that table; D and trimming were computed from the DNA. Recorded for this sample are around 120,000 clones; around 85% of them occurred a single time. About 20% of the sample is held by the ten biggest clonotypes.

Including the terminal cysteine and phenylalanine, the CDR3 comprises 13 residues. Just CDR3 DNA is preserved here, 39 bases in frame from base 1. The V end gives up 6 bases and the J end 6 bases, leaving 5 bases in the junction not matched to a gene. Sequences SNHLY (CDR1) and FYNNEI (CDR2) are obtained from the germline V gene. Points on this clone: Its target antigen remains unknown. No base quality information exists; no much larger clone differs at one position.

This receptor chain uses TRBV2 and TRBJ1-5, with 7 junctional bases fitting TRBD1. Sequences were obtained from peripheral blood. The sequence was collected from a man aged 65 to 85 with active or convalescent COVID-19. In nucleotide form, the sequence is TGTGCCAGCAGGGGACAGCAGGGTCAGCCCCAGCATTTT. Its translation is CASRGQQGQPQHF.